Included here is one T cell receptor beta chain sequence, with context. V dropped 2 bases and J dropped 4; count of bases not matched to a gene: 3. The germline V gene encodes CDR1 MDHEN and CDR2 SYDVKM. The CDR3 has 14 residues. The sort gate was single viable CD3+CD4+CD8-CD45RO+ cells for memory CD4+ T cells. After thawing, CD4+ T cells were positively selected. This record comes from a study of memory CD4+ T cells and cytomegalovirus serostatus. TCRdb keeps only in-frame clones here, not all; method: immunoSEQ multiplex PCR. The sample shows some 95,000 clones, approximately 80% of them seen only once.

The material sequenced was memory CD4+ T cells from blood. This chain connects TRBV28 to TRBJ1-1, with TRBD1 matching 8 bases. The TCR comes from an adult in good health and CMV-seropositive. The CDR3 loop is CASSLRDRGTEAFF. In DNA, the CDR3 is TGTGCCAGCAGTTTACGAGACAGGGGCACTGAAGCTTTCTTT. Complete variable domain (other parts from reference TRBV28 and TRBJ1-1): DVKVTQSSRYLVKRTGEKVFLECVQDMDHENMFWYRQDPGLGLRLIYFSYDVKMKEKGDIPEGYSVSREKKERFSLILESASTNQTSMYLCASSLRDRGTEAFFGQGTRLTVV.